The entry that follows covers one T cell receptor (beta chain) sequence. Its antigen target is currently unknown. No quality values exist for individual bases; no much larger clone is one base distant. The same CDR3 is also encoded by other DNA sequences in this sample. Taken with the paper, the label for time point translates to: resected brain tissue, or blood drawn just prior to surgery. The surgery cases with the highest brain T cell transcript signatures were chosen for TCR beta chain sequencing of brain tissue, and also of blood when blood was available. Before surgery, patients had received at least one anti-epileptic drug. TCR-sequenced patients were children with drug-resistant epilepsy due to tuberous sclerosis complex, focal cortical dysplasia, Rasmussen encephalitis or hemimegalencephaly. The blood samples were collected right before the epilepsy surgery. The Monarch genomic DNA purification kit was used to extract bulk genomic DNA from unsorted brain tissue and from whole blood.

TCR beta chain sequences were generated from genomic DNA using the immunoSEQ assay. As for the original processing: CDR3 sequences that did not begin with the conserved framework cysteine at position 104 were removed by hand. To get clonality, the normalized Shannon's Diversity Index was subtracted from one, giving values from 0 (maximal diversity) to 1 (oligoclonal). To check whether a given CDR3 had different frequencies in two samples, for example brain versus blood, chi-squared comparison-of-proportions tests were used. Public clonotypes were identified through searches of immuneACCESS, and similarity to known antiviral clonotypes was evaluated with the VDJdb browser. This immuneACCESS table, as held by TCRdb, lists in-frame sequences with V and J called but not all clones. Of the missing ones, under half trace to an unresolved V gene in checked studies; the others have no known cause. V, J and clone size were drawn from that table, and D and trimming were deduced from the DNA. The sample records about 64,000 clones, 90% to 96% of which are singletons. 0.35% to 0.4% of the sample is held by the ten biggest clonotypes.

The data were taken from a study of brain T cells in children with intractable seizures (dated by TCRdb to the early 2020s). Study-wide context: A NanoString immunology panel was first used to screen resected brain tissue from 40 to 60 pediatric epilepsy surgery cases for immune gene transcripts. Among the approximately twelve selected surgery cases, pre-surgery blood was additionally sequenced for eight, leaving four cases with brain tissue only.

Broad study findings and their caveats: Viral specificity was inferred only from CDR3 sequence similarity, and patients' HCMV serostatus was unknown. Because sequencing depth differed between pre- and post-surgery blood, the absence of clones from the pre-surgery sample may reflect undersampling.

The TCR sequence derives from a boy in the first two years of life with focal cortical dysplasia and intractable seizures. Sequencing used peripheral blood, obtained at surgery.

The CDR3 region: CASSFWGSGNTIYF. The bases are TGTGCCAGCAGTTTTTGGGGCTCTGGAAACACCATATATTTT. The chain couples TRBV28 to TRBJ1-3, with no reliable assignment of the D segment. Spanning cysteine to phenylalanine, the CDR3 consists of 14 amino acids. Here the CDR3 DNA is all that survives: 42 bases in frame from base 1. V is clipped by 3 bases and J by 0 bases, and the sequence between their germline boundaries is 6 bases long. Sequences MDHEN (CDR1) and SYDVKM (CDR2) are obtained from the germline V gene.